The T cell receptor beta chain described here comes from a study of blood T cell repertoires in COVID-19. Study-level background: Italy, Spain and the United States were the sources of the convalescent and acute COVID-19 samples. In each case, the material was cDNA or gDNA derived from T cells, B-cell-depleted T cells, or PBMCs.

The CDR3 totals 12 residues. V lost 2 bases to trimming and J lost 6 bases, with 5 bases between them. Germline V gene data show CDR1 as MNHEY and CDR2 as SVGEGT. The table came from immunoSEQ multiplex PCR; TCRdb's copy has only in-frame clones and leaves some out. The repertoire consists of more than 95,000 clones, with 70% to 80% occurring once and the leading ten covering about 6.6%. The rearrangement joins TRBV6-2 or TRBV6-3 to TRBJ1-5; D uncertain. The receptor was isolated from a man between 65 and 80 years old with acute or convalescent COVID-19. Sequenced sample: peripheral blood. The CDR3 spells CASSYGRQPQHF. As DNA, the CDR3 is TGTGCCAGCAGTTACGGCCGTCAGCCCCAGCATTTT.